This T cell receptor beta chain was documented in a study of blood T cell repertoires in COVID-19. Study-wide context: Samples came from the United States, Italy and Spain, spanning acute and convalescent COVID-19.

Germline lookup yields CDR1 GTSNPN and CDR2 SVGIG (reference sequence). The trim removed 4 bases at V and 7 bases at J, leaving 3 bases unmatched. The CDR3 runs to 12 residues. As originally analysed: Amplification of reference gene primers was used by the study to estimate nucleated cell counts. Clones were read by immunoSEQ multiplex PCR, and TCRdb kept only the in-frame ones, dropping some. V, J and clone size are those of that table, while D and trimming were read from the DNA. The sample holds about 64,000 clones; about nine tenths are singletons and the top ten take approximately 3%. The specimen was peripheral blood. The chain employs TRBV30 and TRBJ2-3, with TRBD1 matching over 9 bases. The TCR comes from a man aged 50-60 years with active COVID-19. As DNA, the CDR3 is TGTGCCTGGACACAGGGGGCTTATACGCAGTATTTT. Its protein is CAWTQGAYTQYF. Using reference TRBV30 and TRBJ2-3 for the parts outside the CDR3, the full variable domain is SQTIHQWPATLVQPVGSPLSLECTVEGTSNPNLYWYRQAAGRGLQLLFYSVGIGQISSEVPQNLSASRPQDRQFILSSKKLLLSDSGFYLCAWTQGAYTQYFGPGTRLTVL.